The 26 T cell receptor beta chains reported below all come from one sample, sequenced in a study of blood T cell repertoires in COVID-19. The repertoire was sequenced with immunoSEQ multiplex PCR; TCRdb's copy has only in-frame clones and lacks some. The sample has over 200,000 clones, approximately 86% seen once; the top ten hold about 3%. Sequenced material: peripheral blood. These receptors were obtained from a woman aged 25 to 39 who had recovered from COVID-19.

V and J are TRBV7-3 and TRBJ1-1; 7 bases are shared with TRBD1. Germline lookup yields CDR1 SGHTA and CDR2 FQGTGA. Unmatched junction bases numbered 13, after V lost 5 bases and J lost 7 bases. CDR3 length: 15 amino acids. In nucleotides, the CDR3 is TGTGCCAGCAGCCCAACGCACCGGGGACAGAATGAAGCTTTCTTT. As protein: CASSPTHRGQNEAFF.

CDR3 in DNA: TGTGCCAGCAGTGAAACGAGCTACGAGCAGTACTTC. Translating gives CASSETSYEQYF. The chain combines TRBV6-1 with TRBJ2-7; no definite D call. Germline CDR1 reads MNHNS; CDR2 reads SASEGT. This CDR3 region has 12 residues. V lost 2 bases and J 3 bases, leaving 5 bases between the germline ends.

The chain combines TRBV6-5 with TRBJ2-2; 8 positions match TRBD2. V lost 4 bases to trimming and J lost 4 bases; unmatched junction nucleotides: 8. CDR3 length: 16 amino acids. Germline values: CDR1 MNHEY, CDR2 SVGAGI. This CDR3 is CASSSREGGPTGELFF. The CDR3, as DNA: TGTGCCAGCAGTTCTCGGGAGGGCGGTCCCACCGGGGAGCTGTTTTTT.

This clone was detected only once. The chain uses TRBV20-1 and TRBJ2-3; TRBD2 is a possible D gene (6 bases). Germline CDR1 is DFQATT and CDR2 is SNEGSKA (reference sequence). The V and J ends lost 6 bases and 6 bases respectively, with 10 bases between them. This CDR3 region has 11 residues. In nucleotides, the CDR3 is TGCAGTGCGGAGGGGACGGATACGCAGTATTTT. Encoded protein: CSAEGTDTQYF.

V is TRBV4-2 and J is TRBJ2-3, with D possibly being TRBD2 (5 bases). With 0 bases removed from V and 2 bases from J, the gap between germline ends came to 18 bases. The CDR3 covers 18 residues. Germline V gene data show CDR1 as LGHNA and CDR2 as YNFKEQ. CDR3 coding DNA: TGTGCCAGCAGCCAAGATGATTTGAGGTCTAGCACCACAGATACGCAGTATTTT. It translates to CASSQDDLRSSTTDTQYF.

This clone came up once. The chain has TRBV5-1 and TRBJ1-3; maybe TRBD1 (5 bases). V lost 4 bases to trimming and J lost 2 bases, with 10 bases between them. The CDR3 is 14 amino acids. The germline gives CDR1 SGHRS, CDR2 YFSETQ. CDR3 sequence: CASSLDTTGNTIYF. Written as DNA, the CDR3 is TGCGCCAGCAGCCTGGACACAACTGGAAACACCATATATTTT.

This clone was recorded only once. V is TRBV14 and J is TRBJ1-6; tentative D call: TRBD1 (5 bases). The V end lost 4 bases, the J end lost 10 bases, and 17 bases lay between the germline ends. Germline CDR1 and CDR2: SGHDN and FVKESK. The CDR3 is made up of 15 amino acids. The CDR3 reads CASSLRWGDGSPLHF. The CDR3 region has the DNA TGTGCCAGCAGCCTCCGTTGGGGGGACGGATCACCCCTCCACTTT.

In DNA, the CDR3 is TGTGCCAGCAGCCAAGGCTCAGGCAATACGCAGTATTTT. It codes for CASSQGSGNTQYF. The V and J genes are TRBV3-1 (or the pseudogene TRBV3-2) and TRBJ2-3, with D uncertain. Germline V gives CDR1 LGHDT, CDR2 YNNKEL (reference sequence). Trimming stripped 1 base from V and 7 bases from J, with 9 bases between. The CDR3 sequence is 13 residues long.

This clone was counted a single time. The chain is built from TRBV6-6 and TRBJ2-5; 8 nucleotides match TRBD1. Germline V gene lookup returns CDR1 MNHNY and CDR2 SVGAGI (reference sequence). The CDR3 is 14 residues long. Losses at the gene ends were 8 bases for V and 4 bases for J; bases not matched to a gene: 9. The CDR3: CASRPRGRGETQYF. The CDR3 region has the DNA TGTGCCAGCCGCCCCAGGGGGCGAGGAGAGACCCAGTACTTC.

The table lists this clone with a count of one. V and J are TRBV13 and TRBJ2-7; D might be TRBD1 (5 bases). The CDR3 totals 12 residues. Per germline, CDR1 PRHDT and CDR2 FYEKMQ (reference sequence). V lost 5 bases and J lost 7, with 12 bases in between. The CDR3 protein is CASSETSGEQYF. In DNA, the CDR3 is TGTGCCAGCAGCGAAACTTCAGGGGAGCAGTACTTC.

This clone was counted a single time. The V gene is TRBV5-5, the J gene TRBJ2-7; TRBD1 is a possible D gene (5 bases). Trimming took 5 bases from V and 7 from J, leaving 16 bases between them. The CDR3 contains 13 residues. Germline CDR1 is SGHKS and CDR2 is YYEKEE (reference sequence). The CDR3 reads CASSSDTFLEQYF. CDR3 nucleotide sequence: TGTGCCAGCAGTTCGGACACCTTTCTAGAGCAGTACTTC. The whole variable domain, filled in from reference TRBV5-5 and TRBJ2-7, reads DAGVTQSPTHLIKTRGQQVTLRCSPISGHKSVSWYQQVLGQGPQFIFQYYEKEERGRGNFPDRFSARQFPNYSSELNVNALLLGDSALYLCASSSDTFLEQYFGPGTRLTVT.

The chain uses TRBV7-6 and TRBJ1-6, with a tentative D call TRBD1 (6 bases). The CDR3 is made up of 15 amino acids. Germline V CDR1 and CDR2: SGHVS, FNYEAQ. Trimming took off 1 base at V and 7 bases at J, with 11 bases between the two ends. The CDR3 coding sequence is TGTGCCAGCAGCTTAGTCCCAGGGGACAATTCACCCCTCCACTTT. It encodes CASSLVPGDNSPLHF.

This clone was recorded once. This chain connects TRBV5-4 to TRBJ2-3, with 7 bases lining up with TRBD2. CDR3 length: 16 amino acids. Germline trimming cut 4 bases from V and 0 bases from J; bases unmatched to any gene: 8. Germline V lookup: CDR1 SGHNT, CDR2 YYREEE (reference sequence). The CDR3 nucleotides read TGTGCCAGCAGCCCCGCTAGCGGAACTAGCACAGATACGCAGTATTTT. This translates into CASSPASGTSTDTQYF. The full variable domain, its missing parts supplied by reference TRBV5-4 and TRBJ2-3, is ETGVTQSPTHLIKTRGQQVTLRCSSQSGHNTVSWYQQALGQGPQFIFQYYREEENGRGNFPPRFSGLQFPNYSSELNVNALELDDSALYLCASSPASGTSTDTQYFGPGTRLTVL.

V usage is TRBV5-1 and J usage is TRBJ1-1, with no clear D. The CDR3 consists of 13 residues. Between the trimmed V and J ends, which lost 3 bases and 6 bases, there was a span of 12 bases. Per germline, CDR1 SGHRS and CDR2 YFSETQ. CDR3 region: CASSSGPGAEAFF. CDR3 DNA: TGCGCCAGCAGCTCGGGCCCCGGGGCTGAAGCTTTCTTT.

This clone was observed once. The rearrangement uses TRBV11-3 and TRBJ2-5, with 9 positions matching TRBD2. With 1 base clipped from V and 7 bases from J, the junction kept 13 bases outside the gene matches. CDR3 length equals 17 residues. Germline V gives CDR1 SGHNT, CDR2 YENEEA. The CDR3 sequence: CASSLASGSGGVGTQYF. The CDR3 nucleotides read TGTGCCAGCAGCTTAGCCAGCGGTAGCGGGGGTGTCGGGACCCAGTACTTC.

The V gene is TRBV3-1 (or the pseudogene TRBV3-2), the J gene TRBJ1-2, with 7 nucleotides matching TRBD1. The CDR3 is 16 residues long. After removal of 0 bases from V and 2 bases from J, the junction contained 6 bases not matched to a gene. CDR1 and CDR2 (germline): LGHDT, YNNKEL (reference sequence). The CDR3 spells CASSQETRDSNYGYTF. In DNA, the CDR3 is TGTGCCAGCAGCCAAGAGACCCGGGACAGCAACTATGGCTACACCTTC.

In its sample, this clone was seen once. The chain links TRBV19 to TRBJ1-2; the D gene is possibly TRBD1 (5 bases). Germline CDR1 and CDR2: LNHDA and SQIVND (reference sequence). Between the trimmed V and J ends, which lost 5 bases and 1 base, there was a span of 8 bases. This CDR3 comprises 13 residues. The CDR3 here is CASSYDSNYGYTF. The CDR3, as DNA: TGTGCCAGTAGTTACGACAGTAACTATGGCTACACCTTC.

The V call is TRBV6-1, the J call TRBJ1-2, with 7 bases identical to TRBD1. Trimming at V came to 1 base and at J to 4 bases, leaving 6 bases not matched to a gene. CDR3 length: 15 residues. Germline CDR1 is MNHNS and CDR2 is SASEGT. CDR3 amino acids: CASSEVEGASYGYTF. The CDR3 region has the DNA TGTGCCAGCAGTGAAGTTGAGGGGGCCTCCTATGGCTACACCTTC.

The CDR3 spells CAWKTGGDQPQHF. In DNA, the CDR3 is TGTGCCTGGAAAACAGGGGGTGATCAGCCCCAGCATTTT. The V gene is TRBV30, the J gene TRBJ1-5; 8 bases agree with TRBD1. Germline CDR1 reads GTSNPN; CDR2 reads SVGIG (reference sequence). J lost 5 bases, V lost 4 bases, and 4 bases had no gene match. The CDR3 contains 13 residues. The full variable domain, its missing parts supplied by reference TRBV30 and TRBJ1-5, is SQTIHQWPATLVQPVGSPLSLECTVEGTSNPNLYWYRQAAGRGLQLLFYSVGIGQISSEVPQNLSASRPQDRQFILSSKKLLLSDSGFYLCAWKTGGDQPQHFGDGTRLSIL.

This chain uses TRBV7-2 with TRBJ2-6, with TRBD1 matching 7 bases. Trimming cost V 0 bases and J 2 bases; bases outside gene matches: 7. Germline V gene data show CDR1 as SGHTA and CDR2 as FQGNSA. There are 18 residues in the CDR3. The CDR3 sequence is CASSLAQGFEPGANVLTF. For the CDR3, the DNA is TGTGCCAGCAGCTTAGCACAGGGGTTCGAGCCTGGGGCCAACGTCCTGACTTTC.

J is TRBJ1-1 and V is TRBV27; D gene unclear. Germline V gene sequence: CDR1 MNHEY, CDR2 SMNVEV (reference sequence). The CDR3 has 16 residues. V lost 6 bases, J lost 1 base, and 18 bases lay in between. CDR3 DNA: TGTGCCAGCAGACTAGTTAGCCACGGAGAGAACACTGAAGCTTTCTTT. Its protein product is CASRLVSHGENTEAFF.

The chain combines TRBV10-2 with TRBJ1-1; TRBD1 is a possible D gene (6 bases). Germline loops: CDR1 WSHSY, CDR2 SAAADI. CDR3 size: 14 residues. Trimming removed 7 bases from V and 1 base from J, with 13 bases in between. The CDR3 reads CASTRTAPNTEAFF. The DNA for the CDR3 is TGCGCCAGCACCCGGACAGCCCCGAACACTGAAGCTTTCTTT.

The rearrangement links TRBV11-2 to TRBJ1-1; 9 bases map to TRBD1. The CDR3 has 14 residues. The germline gives CDR1 SGHAT, CDR2 FQNNGV. Germline trimming cut 5 bases from V and 3 bases from J; bases unmatched to any gene: 4. The CDR3 DNA sequence: TGTGCCAGCAGCCCGGGACAGGGATACACTGAAGCTTTCTTT. Its translation: CASSPGQGYTEAFF. The full variable domain, completed using reference TRBV11-2 and TRBJ1-1, is EAGVAQSPRYKIIEKRQSVAFWCNPISGHATLYWYQQILGQGPKLLIQFQNNGVVDDSQLPKDRFSAERLKGVDSTLKIQPAKLEDSAVYLCASSPGQGYTEAFFGQGTRLTVV.

This chain joins TRBV7-2 and TRBJ1-2; D gene uncertain. Between the trimmed V and J ends, which lost 3 bases and 8 bases, there was a span of 10 bases. The CDR3 is 12 amino acids. Germline V gene data show CDR1 as SGHTA and CDR2 as FQGNSA. The CDR3 is CASSFEGRGYTF. The DNA of the CDR3 is TGTGCCAGCAGCTTCGAGGGTCGGGGCTACACCTTC. Filled out from reference TRBV7-2 and TRBJ1-2, the complete variable domain reads GAGVSQSPSNKVTEKGKDVELRCDPISGHTALYWYRQSLGQGLEFLIYFQGNSAPDKSGLPSDRFSAERTGGSVSTLTIQRTQQEDSAVYLCASSFEGRGYTFGSGTRLTVV.

This clone was picked up one time. This chain links TRBV30 with TRBJ1-2; D gene unclear. Germline V gene sequence: CDR1 GTSNPN, CDR2 SVGIG (reference sequence). The CDR3 has 13 amino acids. V lost 4 bases and J lost 0, with 9 bases in between. The CDR3, as DNA: TGTGCCTGGACCCCCGGAGCTAACTATGGCTACACCTTC. Its protein is CAWTPGANYGYTF.

The CDR3 region is CASSETGDPYEQYF. In DNA, the CDR3 is TGTGCCAGCAGTGAGACAGGGGATCCCTACGAGCAGTACTTC. The V and J genes are TRBV6-1 and TRBJ2-7, with TRBD1 matching 8 bases. With V trimmed by 3 bases and J by 2 bases, 3 bases remained unmatched. This CDR3 has 14 amino acids. CDR1 is MNHNS, CDR2 SASEGT, per germline.